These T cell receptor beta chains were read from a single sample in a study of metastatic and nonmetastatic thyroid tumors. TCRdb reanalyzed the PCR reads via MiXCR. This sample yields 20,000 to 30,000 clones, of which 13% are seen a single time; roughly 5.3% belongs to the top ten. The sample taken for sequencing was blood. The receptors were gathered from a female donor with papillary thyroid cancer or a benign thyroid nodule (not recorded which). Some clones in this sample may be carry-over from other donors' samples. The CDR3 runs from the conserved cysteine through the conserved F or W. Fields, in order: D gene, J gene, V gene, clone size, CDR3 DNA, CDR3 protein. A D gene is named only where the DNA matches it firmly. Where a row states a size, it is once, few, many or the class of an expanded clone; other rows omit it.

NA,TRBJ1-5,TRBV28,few,TGTGCCAGCAGTTTCTACAGGGCCAATCAGCCCCATCATTTT,CASSFYRANQPHHF
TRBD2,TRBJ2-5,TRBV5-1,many,TGCGCCAGCAGCGGCTCGGGACTAGCGGGACCAGAGACCCAGTACTTC,CASSGSGLAGPETQYF
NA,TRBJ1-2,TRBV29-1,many,TGCAGCGTCCTCGATATTCATTACGCTAACTATGGCTACACCTTC,CSVLDIHYANYGYTF
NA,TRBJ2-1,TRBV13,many,TGTGCCAGCAGCCGGTCCGGAGGGAGGTACAATGAGCAGTTCTTC,CASSRSGGRYNEQFF
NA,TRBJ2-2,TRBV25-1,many,TGTGCCAGCAGCTTACCCGGGCCAGAGAGGGAGCTGTTTTTT,CASSLPGPERELFF
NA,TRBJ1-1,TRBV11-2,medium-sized,TGTGCCAGCACCCCGGGGAGCACTGAAGCTTTCTTT,CASTPGSTEAFF
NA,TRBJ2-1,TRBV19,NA,TGTGCCAGTAGTATAGAGGGACATGGGAGCGGCAACAATGAGCAGTTCTTC,CASSIEGHGSGNNEQFF
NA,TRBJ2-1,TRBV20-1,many,TGCAGTGCCCCCGAGACACGGGTTAACTACAATGAGCAGTTCTTC,CSAPETRVNYNEQFF
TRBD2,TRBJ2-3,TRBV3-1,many,TGTGCCAGCAGCCAAGGGTCTACTAGCGGGATAGCTCTAGGTACGCAGTATTTT,CASSQGSTSGIALGTQYF
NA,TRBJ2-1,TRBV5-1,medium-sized,TGCGCCAGCAGCTCCCAGCCTGGCTATGAGCAGTTCTTC,CASSSQPGYEQFF
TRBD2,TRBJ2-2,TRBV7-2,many,TGTGCCAGCAGTCCGGGACTATCGTCTACCGGGGAGCTGTTTTTT,CASSPGLSSTGELFF
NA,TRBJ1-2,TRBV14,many,TGTGCCAGCAGCCCATCCAGGAGAACTAACTATGGCTACACCTTC,CASSPSRRTNYGYTF
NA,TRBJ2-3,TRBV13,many,TGTGCCAGCAGCTTAGCAGGGTTACAACGCACAGATACGCAGTATTTT,CASSLAGLQRTDTQYF
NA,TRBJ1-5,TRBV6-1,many,TGTGCCAGTGGGGTGGAGGGATCAGGAAATCAGCCCCAGCATTTT,CASGVEGSGNQPQHF
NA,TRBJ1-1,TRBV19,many,TGTGCCAGTAGTATTTTAAAGTCCGGACCAAAGAACACTGAAGCTTTCTTT,CASSILKSGPKNTEAFF
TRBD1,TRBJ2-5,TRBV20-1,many,TGCAGTTTACAGGGGGTGGAGGAGACCCAGTACTTC,CSLQGVEETQYF
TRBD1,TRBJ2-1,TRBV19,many,TGTGCCAGTAGTAGACAGGGCAATGAGCAGTTCTTC,CASSRQGNEQFF
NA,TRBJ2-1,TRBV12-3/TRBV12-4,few,TGTGCCAGCAGTTTTAGGAATGAGCAGTTCTTC,CASSFRNEQFF
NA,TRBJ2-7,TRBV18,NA,TGTGCCAGCTCACCACTTGGGGCCGAACTCTCCTACGAGCAGTACTTC,CASSPLGAELSYEQYF
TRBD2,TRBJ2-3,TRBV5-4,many,TGTGCCAGCAGAGCGGGAGTAGGTACAGATACGCAGTATTTT,CASRAGVGTDTQYF
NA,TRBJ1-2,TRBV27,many,TGTGCCAGCAGTCCAAGCCGGGCCCCTTTCGGTGGCTACACCTTC,CASSPSRAPFGGYTF
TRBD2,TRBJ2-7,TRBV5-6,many,TGTGCCAGCAGCTTGGGCGGTAGCGGGAGATTCTACGAGCAGTACTTC,CASSLGGSGRFYEQYF
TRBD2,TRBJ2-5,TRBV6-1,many,TGTGCCAGCAGGTGGGAGGGCATCGAGACCCAGTACTTC,CASRWEGIETQYF
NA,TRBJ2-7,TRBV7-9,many,TGTGCCAGCAGCCCGATAGAATACGAGCAGTACTTC,CASSPIEYEQYF
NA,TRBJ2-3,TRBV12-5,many,TGTGCTAGTGGTTCCCCGGGACCAGGCACAGATACGCAGTATTTT,CASGSPGPGTDTQYF
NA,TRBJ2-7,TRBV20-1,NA,TGCAGTTCTCCTGCGTCTAGGGGTCCTTCCTACGAGCAGTACTTC,CSSPASRGPSYEQYF
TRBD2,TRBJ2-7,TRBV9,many,TGTGCCAGCAGCGTAGCCCCGTCGGGACTAGCGGGAGACGAGCAGTACTTC,CASSVAPSGLAGDEQYF
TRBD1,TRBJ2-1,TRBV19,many,TGTGCCAGTAGTATTTGGACAGGGGTTGTTAATGAGCAGTTCTTC,CASSIWTGVVNEQFF
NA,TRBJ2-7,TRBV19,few,TGTGCCAGTAGCCCGGGACGCCACGGCGAGCAGTACTTC,CASSPGRHGEQYF
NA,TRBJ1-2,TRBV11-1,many,TGTGCCAGCAGCTTATCGGTTGGGGGACGAAGCTATGGCTACACCTTC,CASSLSVGGRSYGYTF
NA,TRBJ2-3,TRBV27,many,TGTGCCAGCAGTCCTTCCGTAGATACGCAGTATTTT,CASSPSVDTQYF
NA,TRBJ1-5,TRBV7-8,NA,TGTGCCAACAGCTTAGGGGCCGGGAGTAATCGGCCCCAGCATTTT,CANSLGAGSNRPQHF
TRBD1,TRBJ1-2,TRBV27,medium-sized,TGTGCCAGCCGGCCGGGACAGGCGCGAAAAGGGCCCTATGGCTACACCTTC,CASRPGQARKGPYGYTF
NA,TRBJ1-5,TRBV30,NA,TGTGCCTGGAGCGAAGGGACGGGGAATCAGCCCCAGCATTTT,CAWSEGTGNQPQHF
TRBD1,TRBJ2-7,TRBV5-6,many,TGTGCCAGCAGCCGCCCGGGACAGGGCTCCTACGAGCAGTACTTC,CASSRPGQGSYEQYF
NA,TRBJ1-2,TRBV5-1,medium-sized,TGCGCCAGCAGCTTGGACTGGACGGAAGCTAACTATGGCTACACCTTC,CASSLDWTEANYGYTF
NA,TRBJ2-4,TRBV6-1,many,TGTGCCAGCAGTGAGGGGGCAGAGCAGACTCAGTACTTC,CASSEGAEQTQYF
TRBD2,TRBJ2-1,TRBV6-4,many,TGTGCCAGCAGTCCCCTTGGGACTAGCGGGAGCAATGAGCAGTTCTTC,CASSPLGTSGSNEQFF
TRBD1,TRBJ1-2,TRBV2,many,TGTGCCAGCAGTGGAAGTCAGGGGGTCTATGGCTACACCTTC,CASSGSQGVYGYTF
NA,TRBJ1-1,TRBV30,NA,TGTGCCTGGAGTGTACTCCCAGGAAACACTGAAGCTTTCTTT,CAWSVLPGNTEAFF
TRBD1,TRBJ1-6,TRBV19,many,TGTGCCAGTAGTATTGACAGGGGTCCGAATTCACCCCTCCACTTT,CASSIDRGPNSPLHF
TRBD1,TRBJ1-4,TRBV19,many,TGTGCCAGTAAGGGGACAGGGTCCCCCTCGGGGAATGAAAAACTGTTTTTT,CASKGTGSPSGNEKLFF
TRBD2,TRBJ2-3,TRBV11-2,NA,TGTGCCAGCAGCTTAGATGGAGCGGGGGGGTCGGATACGCAGTATTTT,CASSLDGAGGSDTQYF
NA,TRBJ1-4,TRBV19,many,TGTGCCAGTAGTATGGACAGTGGGATTAGGGAAAAACTGTTTTTT,CASSMDSGIREKLFF
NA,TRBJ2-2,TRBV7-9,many,TGTGCCAGCAGCCCAACCCGAAACACCGGGGAGCTGTTTTTT,CASSPTRNTGELFF
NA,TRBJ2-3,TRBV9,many,TGTGCCAGCAGCGTAGGGGCAGTGAGCACAGATACGCAGTATTTT,CASSVGAVSTDTQYF